What follows are 13 T cell receptor beta chains derived from one specimen sequenced in a study of OX40 agonist ivuxolimab in advanced cancers. Only in-frame clones appear in the TCRdb table, and some are missing; sequencing was by immunoSEQ multiplex PCR. The table has about 80,000 clones, about nine tenths seen once; the top ten hold 6.2%. Sample: CD4+ or CD8+ T cells sorted from blood, taken in a trial of the OX40 agonist ivuxolimab. The origin of the receptors is an adult with an advanced solid tumor such as melanoma, head and neck, liver or kidney cancer.

The rearrangement uses TRBV14 and TRBJ2-5, with 8 bases lining up with TRBD2. The CDR3 consists of 18 residues. Germline CDR1 and CDR2: SGHDN and FVKESK. V lost 0 bases, J lost 2 bases, and 11 bases stayed unmatched. CDR3 sequence (DNA): TGTGCCAGCAGCCAAGATTTAACGGGGGGGCCGAAGCAAGAGACCCAGTACTTC. It codes for CASSQDLTGGPKQETQYF.

This sequence joins TRBV7-9 and TRBJ2-3, with TRBD2 matching 11 bases. CDR1 and CDR2 from the germline V gene are SEHNR and FQNEAQ (reference sequence). The CDR3 has 18 amino acids. V shed 4 bases and J 0 bases; nucleotides not matched to a gene: 9. The CDR3 region is CASSSQHLAGGSTDTQYF. CDR3 sequence (DNA): TGTGCCAGCAGCTCGCAACATCTAGCGGGAGGCAGCACAGATACGCAGTATTTT.

J is TRBJ2-3 and V is TRBV2; D is unclear. V gave up 0 bases and J gave up 5 bases, with 6 bases separating them. The germline V gene encodes CDR1 SNHLY and CDR2 FYNNEI. CDR3 length: 13 residues. The CDR3 is CASSEALGDTQYF. The CDR3 DNA sequence: TGTGCCAGCAGTGAAGCGCTTGGAGATACGCAGTATTTT.

The chain has TRBV6-1 and TRBJ1-2, with 8 bases lining up with TRBD1. Germline lookup yields CDR1 MNHNS and CDR2 SASEGT. Germline trimming cut 2 bases from V and 7 bases from J; bases unmatched to any gene: 9. CDR3 size: 15 residues. CDR3 residues: CASSESPGGGVGYTF. The CDR3 DNA follows: TGTGCCAGCAGTGAATCACCAGGGGGCGGTGTTGGCTACACCTTC.

The CDR3 DNA sequence: TGTGCCAGCAGTTTAGGACAGGGTCAAGAGACCCAGTACTTC. Protein sequence: CASSLGQGQETQYF. The genes are TRBV28 and TRBJ2-5; 8 bases line up with TRBD1. Per the germline V gene, CDR1 is MDHEN and CDR2 is SYDVKM. The CDR3 is made up of 14 amino acids. The V segment lost 2 bases and the J segment 2 bases; nucleotides outside the gene matches: 1.

J is TRBJ2-2 and V is TRBV28, with TRBD2 as a possible D gene (6 bases). The length of the CDR3 is 14 residues. The ends were cut back, 3 bases at V and 5 bases at J, with 10 bases in the middle. Germline V CDR1 and CDR2: MDHEN, SYDVKM. Here the CDR3 DNA reads TGTGCCAGCAGTTTTGGGGGGTGGACCGGGGAGCTGTTTTTT. It encodes CASSFGGWTGELFF.

The chain couples TRBV28 to TRBJ1-6; weak D call: TRBD1 (5 bases). The CDR3 loop spans 13 amino acids. Germline lookup yields CDR1 MDHEN and CDR2 SYDVKM. Here the CDR3 reads CAERGSYNSPLHF. CDR3 coding DNA: TGTGCAGAGCGGGGCTCGTATAATTCACCCCTCCACTTT.

This clone was seen only once. The V call is TRBV6-5, the J call TRBJ1-4; no clear D gene. V was clipped by 4 bases and J by 7 bases, with 4 bases between them. The CDR3 runs 11 residues. The germline V gene has CDR1 MNHEY and CDR2 SVGAGI. CDR3 nucleotides: TGTGCCAGCAGTTTCGTTGAAAAACTGTTTTTT. Translation gives CASSFVEKLFF.

CDR3 residues: CASSHRGSDGYTF. CDR3 bases: TGTGCCAGCAGCCACAGGGGTTCGGATGGCTACACCTTC. The chain carries TRBV6-5 and TRBJ1-2, with TRBD1 matching over 7 bases. The CDR3 is made up of 13 amino acids. Trimming at V came to 6 bases and at J to 6 bases, leaving 7 bases not matched to a gene. CDR1 and CDR2 (germline): MNHEY, SVGAGI.

This clone has just a few counts. The chain carries TRBV10-3 and TRBJ1-4, with D possibly matching TRBD1 (5 bases). Trimming shortened V by 5 bases and J by 6 bases, and 13 bases separated the two germline ends. The germline CDR1 and CDR2 sequences are ENHRY and SYGVKD. This CDR3 contains 14 residues. CDR3 sequence (DNA): TGTGCCATCAGTAATACGGGGGTAGATGAAAAACTGTTTTTT. Its translation is CAISNTGVDEKLFF.

The rearrangement links TRBV5-1 to TRBJ2-1, with D tentatively TRBD2 (5 bases). Looked up from germline, CDR1 is SGHRS and CDR2 is YFSETQ. V lost 2 bases, J lost 3 bases, and 9 bases lay in between. The CDR3 loop spans 14 amino acids. CDR3 protein: CASSFGADYNEQFF. The CDR3 bases are TGCGCCAGCAGCTTTGGAGCGGACTACAATGAGCAGTTCTTC. The complete variable domain, with remaining parts taken from reference TRBV5-1 and TRBJ2-1, reads KAGVTQTPRYLIKTRGQQVTLSCSPISGHRSVSWYQQTPGQGLQFLFEYFSETQRNKGNFPGRFSGRQFSNSRSEMNVSTLELGDSALYLCASSFGADYNEQFFGPGTRLTVL.

The rearrangement links TRBV28 to TRBJ1-2, with D unclear. The CDR3 is made up of 12 amino acids. In germline, CDR1 is MDHEN, CDR2 SYDVKM. V lost 3 bases and J lost 8, with 10 bases in between. CDR3 in amino acids: CASSFRGRGYTF. The CDR3 DNA is TGTGCCAGCAGTTTTCGAGGGAGAGGCTACACCTTC.

V and J are TRBV5-4 and TRBJ1-4; 7 bases are a match to TRBD1. The CDR3 sequence is 14 residues long. V shed 3 bases, J shed 4 bases, and the junction held 3 bases outside the gene matches. The germline gives CDR1 SGHNT, CDR2 YYREEE (reference sequence). The CDR3 here is CASSWDSNNEKLFF. The DNA of the CDR3 is TGTGCCAGCAGCTGGGACAGCAATAATGAAAAACTGTTTTTT.